The 7 T cell receptor beta chains below all came from one sample that was sequenced in a study of T cells in Graves' hyperthyroidism and ophthalmopathy. Amplified TCR beta CDR3 regions derived from RNA transcripts. Carried out on the TCR CDR3, a first-round RT-PCR used the HTBI primer set. TCRdb re-derived calls from the multiplex PCR reads in MiXCR, one entry per CDR3 protein. The data show about 640,000 distinct CDR3 sequences, more than 20% seen once. The sequenced sample was blood. These receptors all come from a man aged 25-45 years with Graves' ophthalmopathy.

The sample holds a few counts of this clonotype. This rearrangement joins TRBV6-1 to TRBJ2-1; the D call may be TRBD1 or TRBD2 (6 bases each). The CDR3 is 16 amino acids. V was cut by 7 bases and J by 8 bases, with 24 bases left in between. The V gene's germline CDR1 is MNHNS and CDR2 SASEGT. The CDR3 here is CASTGGRVAEGDEQFF. As DNA, the CDR3 is TGTGCCAGCACTGGGGGGCGGGTAGCGGAGGGAGATGAGCAGTTCTTC.

The gene calls are TRBV4-3 and TRBJ1-2; TRBD1 might be the D (5 bases). Trimming took off 0 bases at V and 0 bases at J, with 8 bases between the two ends. The CDR3 is made up of 15 amino acids. Germline V gene sequence: CDR1 LGHNA, CDR2 YSLEER. CDR3 bases: TGCGCCAGCAGCCAAGATGGGGCTACTAACTATGGCTACACCTTC. This gives the protein CASSQDGATNYGYTF.

This clonotype was detected only a few times. The V and J genes are TRBV5-1 and TRBJ2-1, with no clear D. There are 14 residues in the CDR3. Between the trimmed V and J ends, which lost 5 bases and 2 bases, there was a span of 11 bases. Per germline, CDR1 SGHRS and CDR2 YFSETQ. CDR3 nucleotides: TGCGCCAGCAGTGGTAGTCTAGCCTACAATGAGCAGTTCTTC. Its protein is CASSGSLAYNEQFF.

There are a few counts of this clonotype. V usage is TRBV18 and J usage is TRBJ2-7, with TRBD2 matching over 9 bases. In germline, CDR1 is KGHSH, CDR2 LQKENI. V lost 4 bases, J lost 5 bases, and 12 bases stayed unmatched. The CDR3 covers 16 residues. This chain's CDR3 is CASSLPGLAGSHEQYF. CDR3 coding DNA: TGTGCCAGCTCACTTCCGGGACTAGCTGGCTCTCACGAGCAGTACTTC.

This clonotype was seen repeatedly, ten times or more. The chain combines TRBV11-2 with TRBJ2-1, with TRBD2 matching 13 bases. J lost 7 bases, V lost 1 base, and 4 bases had no gene match. CDR1 is SGHAT and CDR2 is FQNNGV in the germline V gene. The CDR3 spans 16 residues. CDR3 in DNA: TGTGCCAGCAGCTTAGTTCGGACTAGCGGGAGAAATGAGCAGTTCTTC. As protein: CASSLVRTSGRNEQFF.

This clonotype was detected ten times or more. The V gene is TRBV28, the J gene TRBJ1-1; TRBD1 might be the D (5 bases). The V end was cut by 5 bases, the J end by 1 base, with 11 bases between. CDR1 is MDHEN, CDR2 SYDVKM, per germline. The CDR3 spans 14 residues. The CDR3 DNA sequence: TGTGCCAGCAGTGTCATCGGGGCGAACACTGAAGCTTTCTTT. Protein: CASSVIGANTEAFF.

The table lists this clonotype with a few counts. V is TRBV20-1 and J is TRBJ2-5; 9 nucleotides align to TRBD1. This CDR3 spans 14 amino acids. Germline CDR1 DFQATT, CDR2 SNEGSKA (reference sequence). With 2 bases clipped from V and 5 bases from J, the junction kept 6 bases outside the gene matches. The CDR3 loop is CSARKTGGGETQYF. The CDR3 bases are TGCAGTGCTAGAAAGACAGGGGGTGGGGAGACCCAGTACTTC.